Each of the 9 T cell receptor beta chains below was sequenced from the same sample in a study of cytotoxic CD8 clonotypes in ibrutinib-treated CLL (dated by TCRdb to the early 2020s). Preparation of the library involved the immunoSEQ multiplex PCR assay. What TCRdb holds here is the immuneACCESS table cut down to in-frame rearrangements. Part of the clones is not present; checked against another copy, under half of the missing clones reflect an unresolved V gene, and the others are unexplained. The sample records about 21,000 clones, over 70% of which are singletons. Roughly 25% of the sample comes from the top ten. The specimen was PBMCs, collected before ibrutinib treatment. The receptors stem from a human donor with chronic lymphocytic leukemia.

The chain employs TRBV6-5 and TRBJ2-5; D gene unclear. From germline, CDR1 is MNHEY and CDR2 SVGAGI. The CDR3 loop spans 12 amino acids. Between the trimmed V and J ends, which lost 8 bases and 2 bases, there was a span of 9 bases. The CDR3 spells CASGRSQETQYF. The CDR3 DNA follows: TGTGCCAGCGGTCGGTCGCAAGAGACCCAGTACTTC.

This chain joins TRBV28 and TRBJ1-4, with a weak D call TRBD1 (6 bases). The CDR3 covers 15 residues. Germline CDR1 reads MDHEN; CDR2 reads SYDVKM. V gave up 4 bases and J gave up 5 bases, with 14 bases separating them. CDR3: CASSSPQGINEKLFF. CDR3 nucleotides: TGTGCCAGCAGTTCCCCCCAGGGGATAAATGAAAAACTGTTTTTT.

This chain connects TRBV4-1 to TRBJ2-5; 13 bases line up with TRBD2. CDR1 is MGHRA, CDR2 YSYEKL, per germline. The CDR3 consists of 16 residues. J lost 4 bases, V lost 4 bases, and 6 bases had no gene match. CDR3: CASSRTSGRAAETQYF. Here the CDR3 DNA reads TGCGCCAGCAGCCGTACTAGCGGGAGGGCCGCAGAGACCCAGTACTTC.

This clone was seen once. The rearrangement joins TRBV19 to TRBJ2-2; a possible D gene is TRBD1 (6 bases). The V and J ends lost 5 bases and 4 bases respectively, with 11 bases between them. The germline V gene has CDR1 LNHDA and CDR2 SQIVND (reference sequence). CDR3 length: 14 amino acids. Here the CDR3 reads CASSQGSTTGELFF. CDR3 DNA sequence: TGTGCCAGTAGTCAGGGGTCCACCACCGGGGAGCTGTTTTTT. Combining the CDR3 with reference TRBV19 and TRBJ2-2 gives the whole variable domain DGGITQSPKYLFRKEGQNVTLSCEQNLNHDAMYWYRQDPGQGLRLIYYSQIVNDFQKGDIAEGYSVSREKKESFPLTVTSAQKNPTAFYLCASSQGSTTGELFFGEGSRLTVL.

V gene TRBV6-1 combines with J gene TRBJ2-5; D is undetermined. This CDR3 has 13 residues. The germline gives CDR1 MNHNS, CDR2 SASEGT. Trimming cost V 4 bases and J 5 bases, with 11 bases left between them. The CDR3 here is CASSAHSGETQYF. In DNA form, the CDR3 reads TGTGCCAGCAGTGCGCACTCCGGGGAGACCCAGTACTTC.

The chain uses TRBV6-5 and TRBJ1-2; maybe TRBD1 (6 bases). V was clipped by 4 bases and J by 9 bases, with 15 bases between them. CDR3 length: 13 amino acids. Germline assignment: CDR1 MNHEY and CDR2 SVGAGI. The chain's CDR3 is CASSFQSGGRYTF. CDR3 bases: TGTGCCAGCAGTTTCCAGTCCGGGGGCCGCTACACCTTC.

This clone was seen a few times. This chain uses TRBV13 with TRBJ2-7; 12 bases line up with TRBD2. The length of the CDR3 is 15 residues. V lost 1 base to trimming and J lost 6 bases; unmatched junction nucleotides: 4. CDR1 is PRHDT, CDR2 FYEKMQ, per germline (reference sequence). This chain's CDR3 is CASSLDGLAGIEQYF. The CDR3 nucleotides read TGTGCCAGCAGCTTAGATGGACTAGCGGGAATCGAGCAGTACTTC.

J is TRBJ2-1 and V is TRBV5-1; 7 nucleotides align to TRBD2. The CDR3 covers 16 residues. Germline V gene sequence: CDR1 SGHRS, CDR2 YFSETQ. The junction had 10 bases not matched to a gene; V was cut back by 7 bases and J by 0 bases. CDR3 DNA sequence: TGCGCCAGCGGGGCTAGCGGCAGGAGCTCCTACAATGAGCAGTTCTTC. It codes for CASGASGRSSYNEQFF. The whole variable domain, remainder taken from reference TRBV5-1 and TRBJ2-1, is KAGVTQTPRYLIKTRGQQVTLSCSPISGHRSVSWYQQTPGQGLQFLFEYFSETQRNKGNFPGRFSGRQFSNSRSEMNVSTLELGDSALYLCASGASGRSSYNEQFFGPGTRLTVL.

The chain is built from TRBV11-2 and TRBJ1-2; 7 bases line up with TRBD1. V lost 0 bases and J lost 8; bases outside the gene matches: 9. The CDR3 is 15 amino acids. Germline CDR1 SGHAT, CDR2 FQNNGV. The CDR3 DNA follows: TGTGCCAGCAGCTTAGACAGGGGGTATTCAATCGGCTACACCTTC. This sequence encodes CASSLDRGYSIGYTF.